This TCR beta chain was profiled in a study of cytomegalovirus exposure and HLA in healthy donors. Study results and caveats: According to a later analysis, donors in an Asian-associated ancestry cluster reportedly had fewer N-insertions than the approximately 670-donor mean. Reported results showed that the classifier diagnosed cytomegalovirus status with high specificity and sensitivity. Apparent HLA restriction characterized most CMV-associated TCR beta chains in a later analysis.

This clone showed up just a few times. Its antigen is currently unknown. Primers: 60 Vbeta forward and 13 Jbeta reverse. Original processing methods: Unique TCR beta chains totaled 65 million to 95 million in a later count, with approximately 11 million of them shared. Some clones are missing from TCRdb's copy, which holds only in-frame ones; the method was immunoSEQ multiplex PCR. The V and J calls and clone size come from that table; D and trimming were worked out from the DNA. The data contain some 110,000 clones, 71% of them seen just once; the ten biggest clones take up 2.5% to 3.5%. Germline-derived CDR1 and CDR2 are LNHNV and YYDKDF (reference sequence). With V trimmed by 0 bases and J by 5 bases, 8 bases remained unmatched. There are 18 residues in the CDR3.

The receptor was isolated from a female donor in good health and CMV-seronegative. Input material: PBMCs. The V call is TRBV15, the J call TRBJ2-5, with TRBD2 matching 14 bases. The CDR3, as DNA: TGTGCCACCAGCAGAGATCTAGGACTAGCGGGAGGTGGGGAGACCCAGTACTTC. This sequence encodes CATSRDLGLAGGGETQYF.